Ten or more counts support the clone carrying this T cell receptor (beta chain). As yet, its antigen is unknown. V lost 1 base and J lost 2, with 9 bases in between. The CDR3 length is 14 residues. CDR1 is SGHVS, CDR2 FNYEAQ, per germline. TCRdb re-analysed the reads in MiXCR, keeping a single row per CDR3 protein. The sample lists hundreds of thousands of distinct CDR3 sequences, around 24% occurring once. The data were obtained in a study of T cell repertoires in cytomegalovirus infection. Study in general: An indication of both CMV infection and matching HLA type came from public TCR beta signatures. Study-level results: Totalled public TCR beta family frequency picked out people who carried CMV plus the relevant HLA. Clonotypes of TCR beta that were HLA-C-restricted and CMV-specific dominated the ex vivo response.

The clonotype comes from a human donor in good health (CMV status not recorded). Some clones in this sample may be carry-over from other donors' samples. The sequencing sample was made of CD8+ T cells from PBMCs. The chain employs TRBV7-6 and TRBJ2-7; D might be TRBD1 (6 bases). The chain's CDR3 is CASSLGRGTYEQYF. The CDR3 nucleotides are TGTGCCAGCAGCTTAGGCAGGGGAACCTACGAGCAGTACTTC.